Here is one TCR beta chain with its context. Its antigen is unidentified. This entry comes from a study of radiotherapy plus CTLA-4 blockade in lung cancer. Study background: Objective response was observed in approximately 18% of patients, and disease control in 30% to 40%.

General observations from the study: TCR clones originating in tumors grew in number in blood after radiotherapy plus ipilimumab.

TCRdb's copy holds only in-frame clones and misses some; the assay was immunoSEQ multiplex PCR. Here the sample spans 70,000 to 90,000 clones, 78% being singletons. The CDR3 has 13 residues. The germline gives CDR1 SNHLY, CDR2 FYNNEI. The V segment lost 7 bases and the J segment 2 bases; nucleotides outside the gene matches: 4. Treatment of patients with chemo-refractory metastatic non-small-cell lung cancer consisted of focal radiation plus CTLA-4 blockade with ipilimumab. The input for sequencing was peripheral blood, taken from a patient treated with radiotherapy plus ipilimumab. The chain uses TRBV2 and TRBJ2-7, with 8 bases lining up with TRBD2. This TCR derives from a human donor with non-small cell lung cancer whose response to radiotherapy plus ipilimumab could not be evaluated. Some clones in this sample may be carry-over from other donors' samples. The CDR3 coding sequence is TGTGCCAGCACCGGGGGACTAGCCTACGAGCAGTACTTC. It yields the protein CASTGGLAYEQYF.